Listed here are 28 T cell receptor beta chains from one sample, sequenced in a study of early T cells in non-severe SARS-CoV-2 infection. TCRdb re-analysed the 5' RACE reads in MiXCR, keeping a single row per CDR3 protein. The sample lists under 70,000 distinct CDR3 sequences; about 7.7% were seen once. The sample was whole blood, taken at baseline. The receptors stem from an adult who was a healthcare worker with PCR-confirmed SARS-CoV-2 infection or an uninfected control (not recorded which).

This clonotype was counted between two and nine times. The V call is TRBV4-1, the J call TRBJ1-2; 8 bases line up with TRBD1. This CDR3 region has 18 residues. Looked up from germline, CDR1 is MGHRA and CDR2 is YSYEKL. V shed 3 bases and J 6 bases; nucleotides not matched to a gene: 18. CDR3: CASSQIIHRRGLSDGYTF. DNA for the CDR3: TGCGCCAGCAGCCAGATAATACACCGCAGGGGGCTAAGTGATGGCTACACCTTC.

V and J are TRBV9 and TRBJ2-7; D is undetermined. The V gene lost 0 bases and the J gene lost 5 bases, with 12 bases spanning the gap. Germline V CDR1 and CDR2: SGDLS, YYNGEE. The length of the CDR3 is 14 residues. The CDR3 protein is CASSVGTPPDEQYF. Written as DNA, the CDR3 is TGTGCCAGCAGCGTAGGGACGCCGCCGGACGAGCAGTACTTC.

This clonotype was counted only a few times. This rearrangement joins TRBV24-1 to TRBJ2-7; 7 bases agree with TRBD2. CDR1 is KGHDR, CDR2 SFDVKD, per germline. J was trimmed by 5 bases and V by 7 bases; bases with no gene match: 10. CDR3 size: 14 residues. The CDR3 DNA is TGTGCCACCAGAGCCGCGGCGGGAGCTAACGAGCAGTACTTC. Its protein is CATRAAAGANEQYF.

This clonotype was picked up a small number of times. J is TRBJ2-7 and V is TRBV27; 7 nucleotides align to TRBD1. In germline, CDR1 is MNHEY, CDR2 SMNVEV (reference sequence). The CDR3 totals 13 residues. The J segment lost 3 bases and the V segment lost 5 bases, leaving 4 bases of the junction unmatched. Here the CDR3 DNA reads TGTGCCAGCAGTCCCTGGGACAGCTACGAGCAGTACTTC. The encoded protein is CASSPWDSYEQYF.

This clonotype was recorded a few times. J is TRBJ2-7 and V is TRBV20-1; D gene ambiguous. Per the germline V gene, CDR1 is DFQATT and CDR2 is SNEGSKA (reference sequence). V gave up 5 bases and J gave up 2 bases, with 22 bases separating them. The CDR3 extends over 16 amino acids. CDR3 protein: CSAVRVGGGRAYEQYF. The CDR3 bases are TGCAGTGCTGTTAGGGTTGGCGGCGGCCGAGCCTACGAGCAGTACTTC.

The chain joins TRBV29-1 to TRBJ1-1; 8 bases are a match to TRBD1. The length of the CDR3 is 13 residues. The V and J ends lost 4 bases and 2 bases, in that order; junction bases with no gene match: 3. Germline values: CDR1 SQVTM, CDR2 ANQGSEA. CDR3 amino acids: CSVVGQGNTEAFF. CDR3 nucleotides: TGCAGCGTTGTCGGACAGGGAAACACTGAAGCTTTCTTT.

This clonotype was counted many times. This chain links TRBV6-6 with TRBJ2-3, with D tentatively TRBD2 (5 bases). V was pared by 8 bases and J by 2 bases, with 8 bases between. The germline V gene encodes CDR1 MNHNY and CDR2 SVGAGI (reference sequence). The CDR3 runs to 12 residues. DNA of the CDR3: TGTGCCAGCGGGAGTCCCACAGATACGCAGTATTTT. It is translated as CASGSPTDTQYF.

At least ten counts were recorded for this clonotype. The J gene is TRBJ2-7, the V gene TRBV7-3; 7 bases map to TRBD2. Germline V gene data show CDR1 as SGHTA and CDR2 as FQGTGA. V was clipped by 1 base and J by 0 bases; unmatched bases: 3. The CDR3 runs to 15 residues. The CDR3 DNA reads TGTGCCAGCAGCTTAAGTGGCGGGAGCTCCTACGAGCAGTACTTC. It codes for CASSLSGGSSYEQYF.

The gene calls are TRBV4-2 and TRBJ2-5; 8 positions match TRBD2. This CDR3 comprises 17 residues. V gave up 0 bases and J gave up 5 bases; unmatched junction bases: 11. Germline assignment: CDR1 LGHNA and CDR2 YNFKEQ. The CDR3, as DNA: TGTGCCAGCAGCCAAGAGGGAGCGGGAGAAGGGTGGGAGACCCAGTACTTC. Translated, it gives CASSQEGAGEGWETQYF.

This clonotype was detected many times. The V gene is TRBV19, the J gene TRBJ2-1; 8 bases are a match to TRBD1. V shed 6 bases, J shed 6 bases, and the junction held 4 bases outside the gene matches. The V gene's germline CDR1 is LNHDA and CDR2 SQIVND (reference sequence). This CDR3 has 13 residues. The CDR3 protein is CASRVQGGNEQFF. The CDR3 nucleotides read TGTGCCAGTAGAGTACAGGGGGGCAATGAGCAGTTCTTC.

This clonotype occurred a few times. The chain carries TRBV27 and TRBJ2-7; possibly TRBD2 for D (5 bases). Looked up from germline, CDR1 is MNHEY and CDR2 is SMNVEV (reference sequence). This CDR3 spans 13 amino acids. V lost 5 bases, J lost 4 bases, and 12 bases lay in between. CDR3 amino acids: CASSPITSYEQYF. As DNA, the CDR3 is TGTGCCAGCAGTCCAATCACTAGTTACGAGCAGTACTTC.

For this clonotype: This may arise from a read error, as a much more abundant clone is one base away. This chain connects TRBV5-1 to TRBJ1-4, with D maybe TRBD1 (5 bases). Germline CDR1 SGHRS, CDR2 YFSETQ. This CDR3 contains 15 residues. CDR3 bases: TGCGCCAGCAGCACAGAAGGGGAGGCTAATAAAAAACTGTTTTTT. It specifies CASSTEGEANKKLFF.

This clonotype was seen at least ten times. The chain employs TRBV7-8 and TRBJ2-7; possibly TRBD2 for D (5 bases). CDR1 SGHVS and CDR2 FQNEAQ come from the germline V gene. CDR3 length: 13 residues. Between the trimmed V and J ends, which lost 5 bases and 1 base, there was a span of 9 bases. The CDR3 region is CASSVRRSYEQYF. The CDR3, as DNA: TGTGCCAGCAGCGTCAGGAGGTCCTACGAGCAGTACTTC.

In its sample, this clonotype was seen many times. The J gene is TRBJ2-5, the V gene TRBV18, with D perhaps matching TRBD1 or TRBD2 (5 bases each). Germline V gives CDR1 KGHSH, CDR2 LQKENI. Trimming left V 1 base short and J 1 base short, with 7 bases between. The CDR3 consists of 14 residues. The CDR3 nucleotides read TGTGCCAGCTCACCACGGGACGGCCAAGAGACCCAGTACTTC. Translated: CASSPRDGQETQYF.

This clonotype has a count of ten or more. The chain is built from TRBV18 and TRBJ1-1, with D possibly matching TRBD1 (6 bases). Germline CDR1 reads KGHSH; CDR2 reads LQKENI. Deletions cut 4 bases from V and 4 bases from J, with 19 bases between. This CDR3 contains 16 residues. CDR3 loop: CASSHERKGGVTEAFF. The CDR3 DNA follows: TGTGCCAGCTCACACGAGCGGAAAGGGGGTGTCACTGAAGCTTTCTTT.

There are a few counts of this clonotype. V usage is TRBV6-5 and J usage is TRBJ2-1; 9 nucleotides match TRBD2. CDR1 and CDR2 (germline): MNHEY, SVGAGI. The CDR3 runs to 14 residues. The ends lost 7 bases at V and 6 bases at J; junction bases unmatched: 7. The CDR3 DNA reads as TGTGCCAGCACGGCGGGAGGGCCCTTCAATGAGCAGTTCTTC. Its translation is CASTAGGPFNEQFF.

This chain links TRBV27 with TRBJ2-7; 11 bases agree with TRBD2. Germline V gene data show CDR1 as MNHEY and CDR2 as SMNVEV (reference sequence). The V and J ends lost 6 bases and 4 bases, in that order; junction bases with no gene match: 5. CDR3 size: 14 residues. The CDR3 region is CASRPGTSGYEQYF. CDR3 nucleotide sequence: TGTGCCAGCAGACCCGGGACTAGCGGATACGAGCAGTACTTC.

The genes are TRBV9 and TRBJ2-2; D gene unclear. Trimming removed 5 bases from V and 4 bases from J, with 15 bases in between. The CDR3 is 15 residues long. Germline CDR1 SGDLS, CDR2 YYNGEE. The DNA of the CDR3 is TGTGCCAGCAGTCGAGCCAACAGTGGCACCGGGGAGCTGTTTTTT. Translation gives CASSRANSGTGELFF.

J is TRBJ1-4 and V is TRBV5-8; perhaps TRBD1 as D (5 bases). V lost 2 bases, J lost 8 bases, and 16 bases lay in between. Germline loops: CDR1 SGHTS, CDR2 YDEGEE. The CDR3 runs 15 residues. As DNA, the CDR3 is TGTGCCAGCAGCTTCGGGGCCAGGGAGATAGAAAAACTGTTTTTT. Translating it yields CASSFGAREIEKLFF.

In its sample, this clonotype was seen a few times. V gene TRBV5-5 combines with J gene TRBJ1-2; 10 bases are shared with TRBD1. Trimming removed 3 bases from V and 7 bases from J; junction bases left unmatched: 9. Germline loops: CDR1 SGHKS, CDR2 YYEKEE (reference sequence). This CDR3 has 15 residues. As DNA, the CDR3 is TGTGCCAGCAGCTCCCTGCCCGGGACAGGGGCTGGCTACACCTTC. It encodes CASSSLPGTGAGYTF.

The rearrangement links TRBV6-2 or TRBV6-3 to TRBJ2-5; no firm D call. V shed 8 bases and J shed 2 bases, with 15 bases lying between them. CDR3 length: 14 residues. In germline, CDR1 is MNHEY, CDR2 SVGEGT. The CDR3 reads CASSQRTFQETQYF. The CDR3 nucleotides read TGTGCCAGCTCTCAACGCACATTTCAAGAGACCCAGTACTTC.

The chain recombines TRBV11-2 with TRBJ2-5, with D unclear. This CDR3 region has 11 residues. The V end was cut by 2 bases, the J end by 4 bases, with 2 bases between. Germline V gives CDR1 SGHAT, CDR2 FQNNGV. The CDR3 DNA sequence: TGTGCCAGCAGCTTACTAGAGACCCAGTACTTC. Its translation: CASSLLETQYF.

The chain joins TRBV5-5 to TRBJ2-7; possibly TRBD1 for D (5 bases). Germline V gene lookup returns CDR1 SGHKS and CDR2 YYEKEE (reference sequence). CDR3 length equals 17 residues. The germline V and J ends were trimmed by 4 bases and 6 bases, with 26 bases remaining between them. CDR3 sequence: CASSRSKDTQGIREQYF. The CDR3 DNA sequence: TGTGCCAGCAGCCGCAGCAAGGACACGCAAGGGATTCGCGAGCAGTACTTC.

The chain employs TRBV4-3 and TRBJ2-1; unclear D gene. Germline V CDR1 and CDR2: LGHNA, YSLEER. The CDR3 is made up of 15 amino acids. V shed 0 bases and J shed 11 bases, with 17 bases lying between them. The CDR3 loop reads CASSQDQRTHQQQFF. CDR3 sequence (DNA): TGCGCCAGCAGCCAAGATCAGAGGACCCATCAACAGCAGTTCTTC.

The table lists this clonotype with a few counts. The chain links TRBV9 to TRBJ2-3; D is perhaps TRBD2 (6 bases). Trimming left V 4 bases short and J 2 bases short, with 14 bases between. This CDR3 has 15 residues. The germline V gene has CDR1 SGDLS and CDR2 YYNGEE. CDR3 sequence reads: CASSPWGLPTDTQYF. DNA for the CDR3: TGTGCCAGCAGCCCTTGGGGACTTCCCACAGATACGCAGTATTTT.

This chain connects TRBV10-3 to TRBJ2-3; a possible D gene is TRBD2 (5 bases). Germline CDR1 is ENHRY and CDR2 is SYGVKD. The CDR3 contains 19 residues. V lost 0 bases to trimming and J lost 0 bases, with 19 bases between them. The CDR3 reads CAISESFFGSGKSTDTQYF. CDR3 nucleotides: TGTGCCATCAGTGAGTCCTTTTTTGGCAGCGGAAAGAGCACAGATACGCAGTATTTT.

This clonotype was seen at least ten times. The CDR3 DNA follows: TGTGCCAGCCTGCGGGACAGTCCCTACGAGCAGTACTTC. Encoded protein: CASLRDSPYEQYF. The chain employs TRBV5-5 and TRBJ2-7, with TRBD1 as a possible D gene (7 bases). Germline V gives CDR1 SGHKS, CDR2 YYEKEE (reference sequence). The CDR3 sequence is 13 residues long. Trimming removed 7 bases from V and 2 bases from J, with 13 bases in between.

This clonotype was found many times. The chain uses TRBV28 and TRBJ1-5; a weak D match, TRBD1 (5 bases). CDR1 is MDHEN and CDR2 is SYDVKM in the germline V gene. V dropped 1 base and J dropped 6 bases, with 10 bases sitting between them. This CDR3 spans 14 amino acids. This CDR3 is CASSLSGGGQPQHF. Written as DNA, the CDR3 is TGTGCCAGCAGTTTATCCGGGGGAGGTCAGCCCCAGCATTTT.